Following are 8 T cell receptor beta chains from one sample sequenced in a study of shared clonotypes between healthy human individuals. Repertoires were generated with immunoSEQ multiplex PCR, while TCRdb's copy carries only in-frame clones and drops some. The sample includes 450,000 to 600,000 clones, approximately 85% seen only once; the top ten take over 10%. The material sequenced was PBMCs. The receptor source for this set is a woman between 35 and 50 years old in good health. Some clones in this sample may be carry-over from other donors' samples.

This clone was seen a handful of times. This chain links TRBV19 with TRBJ2-2; D might be TRBD1 or TRBD2, each matching 5 bases. The V gene's germline CDR1 is LNHDA and CDR2 SQIVND (reference sequence). The CDR3 length is 15 residues. Trimming pared 9 bases from V and 3 bases from J, leaving 17 bases between. This chain's CDR3 is CASQRGRSDTGELFF. DNA for the CDR3: TGTGCCAGCCAAAGGGGACGGAGTGACACCGGGGAGCTGTTTTTT. The full variable domain, in which reference TRBV19 and TRBJ2-2 provide the parts outside the CDR3, is DGGITQSPKYLFRKEGQNVTLSCEQNLNHDAMYWYRQDPGQGLRLIYYSQIVNDFQKGDIAEGYSVSREKKESFPLTVTSAQKNPTAFYLCASQRGRSDTGELFFGEGSRLTVL.

This chain joins TRBV6-6 and TRBJ2-5; 7 bases are a match to TRBD2. CDR3 length: 15 residues. Germline CDR1 and CDR2: MNHNY and SVGAGI (reference sequence). The trim removed 7 bases at V and 5 bases at J, leaving 13 bases unmatched. The CDR3 sequence: CASTLLGAGTETQYF. CDR3 DNA sequence: TGTGCCAGCACCTTACTAGGAGCGGGGACCGAGACCCAGTACTTC.

The chain has TRBV28 and TRBJ1-2; D is perhaps TRBD1 (5 bases). Germline V gene data show CDR1 as MDHEN and CDR2 as SYDVKM. This CDR3 comprises 12 residues. V shed 6 bases and J shed 8 bases, with 13 bases lying between them. CDR3 sequence: CASSNQGFGYTF. The CDR3 bases are TGTGCCAGCAGCAATCAGGGTTTCGGCTACACCTTC.

This chain uses TRBV11-2 with TRBJ1-1, with D hard to call. CDR1 is SGHAT, CDR2 FQNNGV, per germline. The CDR3 runs to 13 residues. V shed 1 base and J shed 6 bases, with 9 bases lying between them. CDR3 amino acids: CASSLVLLAEAFF. In DNA, the CDR3 is TGTGCCAGCAGCTTAGTCCTGTTGGCTGAAGCTTTCTTT.

In the case of this clone: This sample also contains other DNA sequences that code for the same CDR3. The rearrangement joins TRBV15 to TRBJ2-2; D ambiguous. CDR3 size: 14 residues. The germline gives CDR1 LNHNV, CDR2 YYDKDF (reference sequence). V lost 0 bases and J 4 bases, leaving 6 bases between the germline ends. The CDR3 loop reads CATSRDVSTGELFF. The CDR3 DNA reads as TGTGCCACCAGCAGAGACGTTAGCACCGGGGAGCTGTTTTTT.

The chain employs TRBV6-1 and TRBJ2-2; D is possibly TRBD2 (6 bases). Germline assignment: CDR1 MNHNS and CDR2 SASEGT. Trimming removed 8 bases from V and 4 bases from J, with 14 bases in between. The CDR3 covers 14 residues. The CDR3, as DNA: TGTGCCAGCTGGGGGGTGAGGGGCACCGGGGAGCTGTTTTTT. This sequence encodes CASWGVRGTGELFF.

The chain carries TRBV4-1 and TRBJ2-5, with TRBD1 as a possible D gene (7 bases). The germline CDR1 and CDR2 sequences are MGHRA and YSYEKL. The CDR3 consists of 15 residues. Trimming shortened V by 2 bases and J by 5 bases, and 15 bases separated the two germline ends. CDR3 region: CASSQQTGTQETQYF. CDR3 DNA: TGCGCCAGCAGCCAACAGACAGGGACTCAGGAGACCCAGTACTTC.

This clone occurred once. The chain is built from TRBV11-1 and TRBJ2-7, with D possibly being TRBD2 (5 bases). This CDR3 is built from 14 residues. The V gene's germline CDR1 is SGHAT and CDR2 FQDESV (reference sequence). V dropped 5 bases and J dropped 4 bases, with 15 bases sitting between them. CDR3 nucleotides: TGTGCCAGCAGCCCCCGCCTCGGGGATTACGAGCAGTACTTC. Translating it yields CASSPRLGDYEQYF.